This entry lists 19 T cell receptor beta chains sequenced from one sample in a study of PD-1 blockade in classical Hodgkin lymphoma. Some clones are missing from TCRdb's copy, which holds only in-frame ones; the method was immunoSEQ multiplex PCR. This sample has 14,000 to 15,000 clones; around 64% occur once, and the top ten carry about 10%. Patients all relapsed after autologous stem cell transplantation, and there was variation in brentuximab vedotin exposure. The sample consisted of peripheral blood mononuclear cells (PBMCs), taken at baseline. Receptors were obtained from a human donor with classical Hodgkin lymphoma.

The chain recombines TRBV10-2 with TRBJ1-5; unclear D gene. V lost 2 bases and J 1 base, leaving 6 bases between the germline ends. CDR3 length: 14 amino acids. Germline V gene sequence: CDR1 WSHSY, CDR2 SAAADI. The CDR3 here is CASSEGRSNQPQHF. The CDR3 DNA reads TGCGCCAGCAGTGAGGGACGGAGCAATCAGCCCCAGCATTTT.

The chain carries TRBV6-1 and TRBJ1-1; D is perhaps TRBD1 (5 bases). CDR1 is MNHNS, CDR2 SASEGT, per germline. The V gene lost 3 bases and the J gene lost 0 bases, with 11 bases spanning the gap. This CDR3 has 15 residues. The CDR3 sequence: CASSETTVMNTEAFF. The CDR3, as DNA: TGTGCCAGCAGTGAGACGACAGTTATGAACACTGAAGCTTTCTTT.

The genes are TRBV19 and TRBJ1-4; D possibly corresponds to TRBD1 (6 bases). Trimming stripped 1 base from V and 8 bases from J, with 17 bases between. The CDR3 length is 16 residues. Germline CDR1 reads LNHDA; CDR2 reads SQIVND (reference sequence). The CDR3 DNA reads TGTGCCAGTAGTATAGCCCGAGGGGGGCGTCGAGAAAAACTGTTTTTT. Translated: CASSIARGGRREKLFF.

V and J are TRBV5-4 and TRBJ1-2; 8 bases fit TRBD1. Looked up from germline, CDR1 is SGHNT and CDR2 is YYREEE (reference sequence). V shed 0 bases and J 6 bases; nucleotides not matched to a gene: 13. This CDR3 region has 17 residues. CDR3 sequence (DNA): TGTGCCAGCAGCTTGGGGCAGACAGGGACAGGAGATAATGGCTACACCTTC. Amino acids: CASSLGQTGTGDNGYTF. The full variable domain, in which reference TRBV5-4 and TRBJ1-2 provide the parts outside the CDR3, is ETGVTQSPTHLIKTRGQQVTLRCSSQSGHNTVSWYQQALGQGPQFIFQYYREEENGRGNFPPRFSGLQFPNYSSELNVNALELDDSALYLCASSLGQTGTGDNGYTFGSGTRLTVV.

The chain has TRBV10-3 and TRBJ2-7; D is ambiguous. The CDR3 is 13 residues long. Germline CDR1 reads ENHRY; CDR2 reads SYGVKD. V was shortened by 7 bases and J by 2 bases, with 12 bases between the two germline ends. The chain's CDR3 is CAITTDQTYEQYF. CDR3 bases: TGTGCCATCACTACGGATCAGACCTACGAGCAGTACTTC.

The chain is built from TRBV5-1 and TRBJ2-5, with D tentatively TRBD2 (5 bases). The CDR3 loop spans 13 amino acids. V gave up 4 bases and J gave up 4 bases, with 11 bases separating them. Looked up from germline, CDR1 is SGHRS and CDR2 is YFSETQ. The DNA of the CDR3 is TGCGCCAGCAGCAGAGGGAGTTCAGAGACCCAGTACTTC. It codes for CASSRGSSETQYF. The full variable domain, completed using reference TRBV5-1 and TRBJ2-5, is KAGVTQTPRYLIKTRGQQVTLSCSPISGHRSVSWYQQTPGQGLQFLFEYFSETQRNKGNFPGRFSGRQFSNSRSEMNVSTLELGDSALYLCASSRGSSETQYFGPGTRLLVL.

This chain uses TRBV11-3 with TRBJ2-7; D perhaps matches TRBD1 (6 bases). The ends were cut back, 5 bases at V and 0 bases at J, with 11 bases in the middle. The CDR3 has 14 residues. CDR1 is SGHNT, CDR2 YENEEA, per germline. The CDR3 protein is CASSLTGSSYEQYF. The CDR3 DNA reads TGTGCCAGCAGCCTCACAGGGAGCTCCTACGAGCAGTACTTC.

This clone is a singleton in its sample. The V call is TRBV5-1, the J call TRBJ2-5; 15 bases are shared with TRBD2. Germline CDR1 is SGHRS and CDR2 is YFSETQ. CDR3 size: 17 residues. J gave up 0 bases and V 4 bases, and 4 bases lay outside the gene matches. For the CDR3, the DNA is TGCGCCAGCAGCAGCGGACTAGCGGGAGGGTACCAAGAGACCCAGTACTTC. As protein: CASSSGLAGGYQETQYF.

The V and J genes are TRBV6-5 and TRBJ2-1; TRBD2 aligns across 10 bases. CDR3 length equals 15 residues. With 10 bases clipped from V and 9 bases from J, the junction kept 15 bases outside the gene matches. Germline CDR1 MNHEY, CDR2 SVGAGI. CDR3 region: CATFPASGRAGEQFF. DNA for the CDR3: TGTGCCACCTTCCCTGCCAGCGGGAGGGCGGGTGAGCAGTTCTTC.

The chain has TRBV19 and TRBJ1-1, with 7 nucleotides matching TRBD1. Germline values: CDR1 LNHDA, CDR2 SQIVND (reference sequence). V lost 3 bases to trimming and J lost 4 bases; unmatched junction nucleotides: 11. The CDR3 consists of 16 residues. In DNA, the CDR3 is TGTGCCAGTAGTATCACCACAGGGGTCAGGGGCACTGAAGCTTTCTTT. Amino acids: CASSITTGVRGTEAFF.

The chain links TRBV7-3 to TRBJ2-2; D unresolved. CDR1 SGHTA and CDR2 FQGTGA come from the germline V gene. Trimming cost V 3 bases and J 0 bases, with 8 bases left between them. CDR3 length: 15 amino acids. The CDR3 here is CASSFGSSNTGELFF. The CDR3 region has the DNA TGTGCCAGCAGCTTTGGGTCATCGAACACCGGGGAGCTGTTTTTT. The variable domain in full, completed from reference TRBV7-3 and TRBJ2-2, reads GAGVSQTPSNKVTEKGKYVELRCDPISGHTALYWYRQSLGQGPEFLIYFQGTGAADDSGLPNDRFFAVRPEGSVSTLKIQRTERGDSAVYLCASSFGSSNTGELFFGEGSRLTVL.

The genes are TRBV27 and TRBJ2-7, with 7 bases matching TRBD2. This CDR3 is built from 14 residues. Germline trimming cut 8 bases from V and 2 bases from J; bases unmatched to any gene: 9. The germline gives CDR1 MNHEY, CDR2 SMNVEV (reference sequence). The chain's CDR3 is CASRLAGDTYEQYF. For the CDR3, the DNA is TGTGCCAGCCGATTAGCGGGCGATACCTACGAGCAGTACTTC.

This clone has only a few counts. The J gene is TRBJ1-5, the V gene TRBV6-1; D is unclear. Germline CDR1 reads MNHNS; CDR2 reads SASEGT. Trimming removed 3 bases at V and 3 bases at J, with 9 bases between. The CDR3 length is 14 residues. The CDR3 loop reads CASSDYGSNQPQHF. CDR3 in DNA: TGTGCCAGCAGTGACTATGGGTCCAATCAGCCCCAGCATTTT.

The V and J genes are TRBV27 and TRBJ1-2; 10 nucleotides match TRBD1. From germline, CDR1 is MNHEY and CDR2 SMNVEV (reference sequence). This CDR3 comprises 17 residues. After removal of 5 bases from V and 3 bases from J, the junction contained 12 bases not matched to a gene. For the CDR3, the DNA is TGTGCCAGCAGTCCCAGGGACAGGGGCCCGTGGGACTATGGCTACACCTTC. This encodes CASSPRDRGPWDYGYTF.

The chain recombines TRBV6-1 with TRBJ2-4; 10 nucleotides line up with TRBD1. The CDR3 is 19 residues long. The V and J ends lost 3 bases and 1 base, in that order; junction bases with no gene match: 12. Germline V gene lookup returns CDR1 MNHNS and CDR2 SASEGT. CDR3 protein: CASSDLRTGGLVAKNIQYF. The CDR3 DNA reads TGTGCCAGCAGTGACCTCAGGACAGGGGGACTGGTGGCCAAAAACATTCAGTACTTC.

CDR3 protein: CSVRTSGYNEQFF. The CDR3 DNA follows: TGCAGCGTTCGGACTAGCGGTTACAATGAGCAGTTCTTC. This sequence joins TRBV29-1 and TRBJ2-1; TRBD2 matches 10 bases. Germline CDR1 SQVTM, CDR2 ANQGSEA. The CDR3 loop spans 13 amino acids. Trimming took 5 bases from V and 4 from J; bases not matched to a gene: 2.

The chain's CDR3 is CASSLALGRDSTDTQYF. As DNA, the CDR3 is TGCGCCAGCAGCTTGGCACTGGGCCGGGACAGCACAGATACGCAGTATTTT. This chain links TRBV5-1 with TRBJ2-3; tentatively, D is TRBD1 or TRBD2 (5 bases each). Germline CDR1 and CDR2: SGHRS and YFSETQ. V was clipped by 0 bases and J by 0 bases, with 14 bases between them. The CDR3 covers 17 residues.

The chain uses TRBV7-8 and TRBJ2-7; either TRBD1 or TRBD2 may fit D (6 bases each). This CDR3 has 13 residues. Germline lookup yields CDR1 SGHVS and CDR2 FQNEAQ. Between the trimmed V and J ends, which lost 5 bases and 3 bases, there was a span of 11 bases. CDR3 nucleotides: TGTGCCAGCAGCGTAGGAGGGGGCTACGAGCAGTACTTC. Translating gives CASSVGGGYEQYF.

Note on this clone: The conserved phenylalanine or tryptophan is not found at the CDR3 terminus, so this likely reflects a read error. It is unclear where the CDR3 begins or ends on the DNA, so no DNA is shown, and the CDR3 is as TCRdb lists it. This rearrangement joins TRBV6-5 to TRBJ1-4. The germline CDR1 and CDR2 sequences are MNHEY and SVGAGI. Inclusive of both ends, the CDR3 amounts to 11 amino acids. This CDR3 is CASRGTGPFGI.